This entry describes one TCR beta chain. The antigen it recognizes is unknown. No much larger clone exists at a distance of one base, and base qualities are not known. These data are taken from a study of blood T cell repertoires in COVID-19 (dated by TCRdb to the early 2020s). Turning to the overall study: Samples from collaborators originated in the United States, Italy and Spain and spanned both the acute and convalescent phases of COVID-19. The prospective study material was composed of cDNA or gDNA derived from T cells, B-cell-depleted T cells, or PBMCs. HLA class I and class II types, where available, came from metadata supplied by the sample provider rather than from assay-based typing. Samples were obtained from the ongoing ImmuneRACE study (first 160 participants) and from some 1,300 subjects provided by 6 global collaborators. Subjects who had been exposed to COVID-19, were actively infected with it, or had recovered from it provided the deeply sampled blood TCRbeta repertoires that made up the dataset. The repertoires were made available in a free public database intended to serve as a resource for research on the immune response to SARS-CoV-2. The sample metadata nearly always contained a de-identified subject ID, COVID-19 status, age in years and sex. General findings and caveats noted by the study authors: Clinical and demographic metadata were provided uncurated, with the amount varying by source and participant.

TCRbeta CDR3 regions were amplified from genomic DNA by means of the immunoSEQ Assay, a bias-controlled multiplex PCR. For the original study's pipeline: The number of nucleated cells in each sample was estimated from the amplification of reference gene primers within the assay. To quantify the absolute abundance of each unique TCRbeta CDR3 rearrangement, sequence reads were collapsed and filtered. For each sample, productive Simpson clonality was calculated by taking the square root of Simpson's diversity index across productive rearrangements. TCRdb obtained this table from immuneACCESS and retained in-frame rearrangements with V and J assigned. These tables miss some clones; where compared with another copy, unresolved V genes account for less than half of the shortfall, and the remainder is unexplained. D and trimming come from the DNA, and the V and J calls and clone size come from that table. This sample lists approximately 61,000 clones; 60% to 85% were detected once. The top ten clonotypes cover about 33% of the sample.

Whole blood was collected in K2EDTA tubes by collaborating institutions according to the institutions' own protocols. Collaborator samples were shipped for TCRbeta analysis as frozen whole blood, isolated PBMCs, or DNA extracted from either sample type. As encoded in the germline V gene, CDR1 is SGHTA while CDR2 is FQGNSA. Reading from cysteine to phenylalanine, the CDR3 counts 15 amino acids. Just CDR3 DNA is preserved here, 45 bases in frame from base 1. The V end loses 7 bases and the J end loses 9 bases, and a stretch of 19 bases separates them. This receptor was identified in a human donor in a cohort sampled during active COVID-19. In this chain, TRBV7-2 is recombined with TRBJ1-6; a weak D assignment points to TRBD1 (5 bases agree). Sequencing was performed on peripheral blood. The bases read TGTGCCAGCACCTATCGGGGGAGTCAGGGTTCACCCCTCCACTTT. Its translation reads: CASTYRGSQGSPLHF.